This note documents a single TCR beta chain sequence. What it recognizes is unknown. Germline CDR1 reads MGHRA; CDR2 reads YSYEKL. V lost 0 bases and J lost 8, with 13 bases in between. The CDR3 loop spans 14 amino acids. This sample was taken from a study of cytomegalovirus exposure and HLA in healthy donors. Study conclusions and caveats: Rarity marked most TCR sequences, yet some public TCRs occurred in many donors. Among TCR beta chains, those listed as cytomegalovirus-associated numbered over 150.

Sequencing was performed with immunoSEQ multiplex PCR; in TCRdb, only in-frame clones are kept and a portion is missing. The sample holds 250,000 to 400,000 clones; roughly 86% are singletons and the top ten take roughly 0.88%. The sequence was obtained from a young man in good health and CMV-seronegative. Input material: PBMCs. The chain recombines TRBV4-1 with TRBJ1-2; no clear D gene. CDR3 sequence: CASSQEERRGGYTF. DNA for the CDR3: TGCGCCAGCAGCCAAGAAGAGAGGCGAGGAGGCTACACCTTC.